This TCR beta chain was sequenced for a study of blood T cell repertoires in COVID-19. At the level of the study: Acute and convalescent COVID-19 specimens originated in the United States, Italy and Spain. PBMCs, B-cell-depleted T cells, or T cells provided the cDNA or gDNA that made up the material.

This CDR3 comprises 16 residues. TCRdb keeps only in-frame clones here, not all; method: immunoSEQ multiplex PCR. The repertoire holds some 110,000 clones, with 80% to 85% as singletons. This chain uses TRBV21-1 with TRBJ2-1; the D call of TRBD2 is as the table states it, not checked on the DNA. TRBV21-1 is assigned pseudogene status. The receptor's source is a woman aged 70 to 79 with acute or convalescent COVID-19. What was sequenced was peripheral blood. CDR3: CASSKAISGSYNEQFF. Here the CDR3 DNA reads TGTGCCAGCAGCAAAGCTATTAGCGGCTCCTACAATGAGCAGTTCTTC.